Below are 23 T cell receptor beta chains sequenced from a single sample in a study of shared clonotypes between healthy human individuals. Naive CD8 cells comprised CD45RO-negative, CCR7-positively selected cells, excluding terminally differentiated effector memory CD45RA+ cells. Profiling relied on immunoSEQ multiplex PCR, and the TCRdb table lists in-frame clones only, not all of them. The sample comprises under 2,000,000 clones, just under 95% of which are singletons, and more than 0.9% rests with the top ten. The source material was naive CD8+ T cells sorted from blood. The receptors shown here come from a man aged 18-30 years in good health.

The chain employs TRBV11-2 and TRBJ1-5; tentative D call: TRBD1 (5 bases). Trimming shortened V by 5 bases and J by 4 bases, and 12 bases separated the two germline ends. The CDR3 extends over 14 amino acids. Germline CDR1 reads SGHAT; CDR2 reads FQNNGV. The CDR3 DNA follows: TGTGCCAGCAGCCATGGGGCGGGAAATCAGCCCCAGCATTTT. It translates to CASSHGAGNQPQHF.

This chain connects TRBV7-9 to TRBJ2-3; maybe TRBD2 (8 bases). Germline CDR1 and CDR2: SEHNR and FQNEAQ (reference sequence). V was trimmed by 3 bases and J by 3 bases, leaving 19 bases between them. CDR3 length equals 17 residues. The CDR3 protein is CASSFGREGAGTDTQYF. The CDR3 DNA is TGTGCCAGCAGCTTCGGTCGGGAGGGGGCCGGGACAGATACGCAGTATTTT.

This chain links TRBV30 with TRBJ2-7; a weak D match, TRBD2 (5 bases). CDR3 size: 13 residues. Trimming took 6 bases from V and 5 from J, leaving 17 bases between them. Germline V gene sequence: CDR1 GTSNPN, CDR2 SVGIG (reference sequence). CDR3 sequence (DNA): TGTGCCTGCCCCTCTGGGGAGCTCCACGAGCAGTACTTC. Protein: CACPSGELHEQYF.

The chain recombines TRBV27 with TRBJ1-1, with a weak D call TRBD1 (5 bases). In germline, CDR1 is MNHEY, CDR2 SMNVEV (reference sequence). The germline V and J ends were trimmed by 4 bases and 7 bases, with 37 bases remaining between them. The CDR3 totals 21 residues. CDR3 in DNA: TGTGCCAGCAGTTCAGGCAGGACCTTATACCAAGGGGCAAACATCAACTTTGAAGCTTTCTTT. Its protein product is CASSSGRTLYQGANINFEAFF.

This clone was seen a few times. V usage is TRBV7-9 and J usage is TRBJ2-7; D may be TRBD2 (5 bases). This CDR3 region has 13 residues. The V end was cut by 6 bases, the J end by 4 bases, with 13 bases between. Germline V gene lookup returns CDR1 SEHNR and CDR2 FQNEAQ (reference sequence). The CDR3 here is CASRPGSSYEQYF. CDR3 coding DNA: TGTGCCAGCAGACCGGGGAGTTCTTACGAGCAGTACTTC.

CDR3: CASSQVITGDEQYF. Written as DNA, the CDR3 is TGCGCCAGCAGCCAAGTCATCACTGGTGACGAGCAGTACTTC. The chain is built from TRBV4-1 and TRBJ2-7; D gene uncertain. This CDR3 spans 14 amino acids. The germline V gene has CDR1 MGHRA and CDR2 YSYEKL. Trimming removed 1 base from V and 5 bases from J, with 12 bases in between.

The CDR3 bases are TGTGCCAGCAGCTTGGTATCGGGGACTGAAGCTTTCTTT. Translated: CASSLVSGTEAFF. The rearrangement joins TRBV5-6 to TRBJ1-1; no reliable D call. Looked up from germline, CDR1 is SGHDT and CDR2 is YYEEEE. The CDR3 consists of 13 residues. V gave up 0 bases and J gave up 5 bases, with 8 bases separating them.

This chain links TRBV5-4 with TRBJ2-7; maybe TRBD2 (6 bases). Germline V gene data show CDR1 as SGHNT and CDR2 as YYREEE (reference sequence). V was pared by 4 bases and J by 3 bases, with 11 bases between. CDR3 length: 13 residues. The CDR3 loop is CASSRRENYEQYF. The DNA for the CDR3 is TGTGCCAGCAGCCGACGGGAGAACTACGAGCAGTACTTC. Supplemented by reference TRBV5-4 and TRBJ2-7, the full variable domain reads ETGVTQSPTHLIKTRGQQVTLRCSSQSGHNTVSWYQQALGQGPQFIFQYYREEENGRGNFPPRFSGLQFPNYSSELNVNALELDDSALYLCASSRRENYEQYFGPGTRLTVT.

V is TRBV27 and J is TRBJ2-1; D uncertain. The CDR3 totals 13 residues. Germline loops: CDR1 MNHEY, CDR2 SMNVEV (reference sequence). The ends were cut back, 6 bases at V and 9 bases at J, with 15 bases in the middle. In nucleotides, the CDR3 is TGTGCCAGCAGCCCTATCGCCTGGGGTGAGCAGTTCTTC. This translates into CASSPIAWGEQFF.

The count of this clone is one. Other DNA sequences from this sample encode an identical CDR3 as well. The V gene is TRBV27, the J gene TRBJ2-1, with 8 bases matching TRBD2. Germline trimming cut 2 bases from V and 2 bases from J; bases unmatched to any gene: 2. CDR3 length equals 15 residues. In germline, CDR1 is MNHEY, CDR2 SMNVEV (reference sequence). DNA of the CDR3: TGTGCCAGCAGTTTACTGCGGGGGGCCTACAATGAGCAGTTCTTC. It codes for CASSLLRGAYNEQFF.

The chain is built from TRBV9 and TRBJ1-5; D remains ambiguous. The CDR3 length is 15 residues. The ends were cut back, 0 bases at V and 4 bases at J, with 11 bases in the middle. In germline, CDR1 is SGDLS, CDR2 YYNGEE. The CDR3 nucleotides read TGTGCCAGCAGCGTAGAGGGCAGTGGTAATCAGCCCCAGCATTTT. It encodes CASSVEGSGNQPQHF.

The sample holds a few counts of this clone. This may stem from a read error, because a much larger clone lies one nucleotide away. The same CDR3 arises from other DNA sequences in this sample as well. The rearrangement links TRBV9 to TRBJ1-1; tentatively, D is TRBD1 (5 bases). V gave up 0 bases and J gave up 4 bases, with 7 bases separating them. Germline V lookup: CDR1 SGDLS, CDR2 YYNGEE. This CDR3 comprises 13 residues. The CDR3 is CASSVGGATEAFF. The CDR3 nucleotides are TGTGCCAGCAGCGTAGGAGGGGCCACTGAAGCTTTCTTT. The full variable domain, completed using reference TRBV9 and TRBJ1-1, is DSGVTQTPKHLITATGQRVTLRCSPRSGDLSVYWYQQSLDQGLQFLIQYYNGEERAKGNILERFSAQQFPDLHSELNLSSLELGDSALYFCASSVGGATEAFFGQGTRLTVV.

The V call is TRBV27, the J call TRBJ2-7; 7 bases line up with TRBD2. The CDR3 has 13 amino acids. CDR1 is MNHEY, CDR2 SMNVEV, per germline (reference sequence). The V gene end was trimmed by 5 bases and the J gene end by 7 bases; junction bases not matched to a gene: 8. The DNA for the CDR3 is TGTGCCAGCAGTCCCGCGGGAGTCGAAGAGCAGTACTTC. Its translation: CASSPAGVEEQYF.

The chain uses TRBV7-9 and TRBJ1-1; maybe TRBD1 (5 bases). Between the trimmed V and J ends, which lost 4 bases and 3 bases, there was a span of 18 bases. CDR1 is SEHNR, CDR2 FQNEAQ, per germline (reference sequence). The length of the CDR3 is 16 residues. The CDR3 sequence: CASSSPGLKRDTEAFF. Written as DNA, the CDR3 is TGTGCCAGCAGCTCACCGGGACTCAAAAGGGACACTGAAGCTTTCTTT.

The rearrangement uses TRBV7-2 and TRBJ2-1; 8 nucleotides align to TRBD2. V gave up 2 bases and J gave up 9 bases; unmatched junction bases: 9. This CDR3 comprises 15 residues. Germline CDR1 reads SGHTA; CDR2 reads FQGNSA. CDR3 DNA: TGTGCCAGCAGCTTACTAAGCGGGGGTCCTTCTGAGCAGTTCTTC. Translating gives CASSLLSGGPSEQFF. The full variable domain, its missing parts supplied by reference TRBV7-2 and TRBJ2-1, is GAGVSQSPSNKVTEKGKDVELRCDPISGHTALYWYRQSLGQGLEFLIYFQGNSAPDKSGLPSDRFSAERTGGSVSTLTIQRTQQEDSAVYLCASSLLSGGPSEQFFGPGTRLTVL.

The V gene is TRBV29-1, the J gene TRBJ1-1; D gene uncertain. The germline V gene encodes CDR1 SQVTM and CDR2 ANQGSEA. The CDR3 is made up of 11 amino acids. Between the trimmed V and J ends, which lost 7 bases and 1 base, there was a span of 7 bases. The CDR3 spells CSAEENTEAFF. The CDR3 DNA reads TGCAGCGCGGAAGAGAACACTGAAGCTTTCTTT.

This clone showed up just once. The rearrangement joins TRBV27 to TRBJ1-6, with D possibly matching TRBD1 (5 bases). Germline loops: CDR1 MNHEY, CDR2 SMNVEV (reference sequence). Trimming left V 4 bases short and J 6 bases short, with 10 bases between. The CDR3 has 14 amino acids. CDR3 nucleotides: TGTGCCAGCAGTTCTGGGACGGTTAATTCACCCCTCCACTTT. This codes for CASSSGTVNSPLHF.

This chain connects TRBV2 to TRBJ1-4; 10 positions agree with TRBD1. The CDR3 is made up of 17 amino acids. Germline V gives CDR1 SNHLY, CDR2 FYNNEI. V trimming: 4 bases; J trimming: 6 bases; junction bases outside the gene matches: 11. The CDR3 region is CASSVETGGGWDEKLFF. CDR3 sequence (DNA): TGTGCCAGCAGTGTTGAGACAGGGGGCGGTTGGGATGAAAAACTGTTTTTT.

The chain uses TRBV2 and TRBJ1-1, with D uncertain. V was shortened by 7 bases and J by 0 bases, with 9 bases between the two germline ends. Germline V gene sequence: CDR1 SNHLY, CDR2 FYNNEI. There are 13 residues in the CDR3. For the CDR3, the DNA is TGTGCCAGCATTACAGCCGTGAACACTGAAGCTTTCTTT. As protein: CASITAVNTEAFF. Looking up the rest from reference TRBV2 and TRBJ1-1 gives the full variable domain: EPEVTQTPSHQVTQMGQEVILRCVPISNHLYFYWYRQILGQKVEFLVSFYNNEISEKSEIFDDQFSVERPDGSNFTLKIRSTKLEDSAMYFCASITAVNTEAFFGQGTRLTVV.

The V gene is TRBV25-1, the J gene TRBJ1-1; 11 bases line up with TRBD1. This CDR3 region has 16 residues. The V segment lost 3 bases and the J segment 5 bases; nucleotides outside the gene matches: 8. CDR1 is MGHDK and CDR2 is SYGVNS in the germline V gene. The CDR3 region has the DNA TGTGCCAGCAGTGAGACTGCCGGGACAGGGGGGACTGAAGCTTTCTTT. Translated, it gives CASSETAGTGGTEAFF.

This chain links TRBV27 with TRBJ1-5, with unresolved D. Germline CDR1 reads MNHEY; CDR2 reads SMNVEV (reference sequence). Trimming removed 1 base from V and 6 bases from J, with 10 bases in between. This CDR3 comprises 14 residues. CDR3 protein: CASSLFQAGQPQHF. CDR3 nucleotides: TGTGCCAGCAGTTTATTTCAGGCCGGTCAGCCCCAGCATTTT.

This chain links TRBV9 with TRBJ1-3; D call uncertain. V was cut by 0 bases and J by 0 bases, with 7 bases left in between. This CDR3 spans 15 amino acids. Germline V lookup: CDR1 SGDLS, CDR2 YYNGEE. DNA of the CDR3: TGTGCCAGCAGCGTAGGTGCGGCCTCTGGAAACACCATATATTTT. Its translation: CASSVGAASGNTIYF.

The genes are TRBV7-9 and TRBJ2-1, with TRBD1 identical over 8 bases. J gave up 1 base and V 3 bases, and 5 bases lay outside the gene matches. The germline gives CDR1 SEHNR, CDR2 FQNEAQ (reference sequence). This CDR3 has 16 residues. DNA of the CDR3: TGTGCCAGCAGCTTCCTCAGGGGGCCGTCCTACAATGAGCAGTTCTTC. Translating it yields CASSFLRGPSYNEQFF.